This T cell receptor beta chain was documented in a study of beta chain features in type 1 diabetes. This clone was counted a few times. Isolated RNA was reverse transcribed in full, so expressed TCRB transcripts were sequenced. Sequencing was performed with immunoSEQ multiplex PCR; in TCRdb, only in-frame clones are kept and a portion is missing. Here the sample spans some 410,000 clones, roughly 10% being singletons. The CDR3 has 14 residues. Germline assignment: CDR1 SGHTA and CDR2 FQGNSA. V lost 3 bases and J lost 2, with 10 bases in between. The receptor's source is a woman under 30 in good health. Sequencing was done on a sample of naive CD4+ T cells from blood. J is TRBJ1-1 and V is TRBV7-2, with no clear D. CDR3 in DNA: TGTGCCAGCAGCTTGACGTGGGAAAACACTGAAGCTTTCTTT. The encoded protein is CASSLTWENTEAFF.